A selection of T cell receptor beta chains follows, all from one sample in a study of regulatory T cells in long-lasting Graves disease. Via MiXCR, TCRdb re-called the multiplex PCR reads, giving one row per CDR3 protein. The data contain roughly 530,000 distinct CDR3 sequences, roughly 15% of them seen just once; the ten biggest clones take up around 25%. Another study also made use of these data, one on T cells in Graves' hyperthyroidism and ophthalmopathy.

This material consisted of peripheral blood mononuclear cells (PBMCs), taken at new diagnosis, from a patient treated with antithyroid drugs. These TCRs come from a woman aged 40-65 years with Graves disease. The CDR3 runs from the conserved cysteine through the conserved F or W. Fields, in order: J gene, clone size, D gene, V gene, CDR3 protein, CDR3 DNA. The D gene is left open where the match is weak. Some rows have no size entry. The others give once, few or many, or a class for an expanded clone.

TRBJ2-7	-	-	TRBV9	CASSVVANSYEQYF	TGTGCCAGCAGCGTAGTAGCAAACTCCTACGAGCAGTACTTC
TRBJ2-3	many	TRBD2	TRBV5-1	CASSLDSGGDTQYF	TGCGCCAGCAGCTTGGATAGCGGGGGGGATACGCAGTATTTT
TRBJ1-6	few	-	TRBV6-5	CASSYMGNSPLHF	TGTGCCAGCAGTTACATGGGGAATTCACCCCTCCACTTT
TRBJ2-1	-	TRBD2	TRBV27	CASSLGTSSWDEQFF	TGTGCCAGCAGCCTCGGGACTAGCAGTTGGGATGAGCAGTTCTTC
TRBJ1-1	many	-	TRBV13	CASTNRKPIYSLVNTEAFF	TGTGCCAGCACCAACAGAAAACCAATATACAGTCTAGTAAACACTGAAGCTTTCTTT
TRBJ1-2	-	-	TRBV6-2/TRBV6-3	CASTLPGRGGYTF	TGTGCCAGCACCCTACCCGGGCGAGGTGGCTACACCTTC
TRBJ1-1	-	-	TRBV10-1	CASSEGALGNTEAFF	TGCGCCAGCAGTGAAGGGGCGCTGGGCAACACTGAAGCTTTCTTT
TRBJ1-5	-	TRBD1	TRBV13	CASSSGTGTSQPQHF	TGTGCCAGCAGCTCCGGGACAGGGACAAGTCAGCCCCAGCATTTT
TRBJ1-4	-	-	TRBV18	CASSLTASTNEKLFF	TGTGCCAGCTCACTTACAGCCTCAACTAATGAAAAACTGTTTTTT
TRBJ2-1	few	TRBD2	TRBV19	CASSMGLAGGPNEQFF	TGTGCCAGTAGTATGGGGCTGGCGGGGGGGCCTAATGAGCAGTTCTTC
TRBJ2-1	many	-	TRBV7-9	CASSLPIYRDGEQFF	TGTGCCAGCAGCTTACCTATCTACAGGGATGGTGAGCAGTTCTTC
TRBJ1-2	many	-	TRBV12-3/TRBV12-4	CASSLAGAIYGYTF	TGTGCCAGCAGTTTAGCAGGCGCGATATATGGCTACACCTTC
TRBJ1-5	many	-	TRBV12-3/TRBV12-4	CASSDPQGGQPQHF	TGTGCCAGCAGTGACCCCCAGGGTGGGCAGCCCCAGCATTTT
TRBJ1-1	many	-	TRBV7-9	CASSEQGRHMNTEAFF	TGTGCCAGCAGCGAACAGGGCCGGCACATGAACACTGAAGCTTTCTTT
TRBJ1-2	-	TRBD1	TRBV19	CASRQGQHYGYTF	TGTGCCAGTAGACAGGGGCAACACTATGGCTACACCTTC
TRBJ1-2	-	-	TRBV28	CASSSGRTYYGYTF	TGTGCCAGCAGTTCAGGACGGACATACTATGGCTACACCTTC
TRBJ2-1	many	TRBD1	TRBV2	CASRDDRGPYNEQFF	TGTGCCAGCAGAGACGACAGGGGTCCCTACAATGAGCAGTTCTTC
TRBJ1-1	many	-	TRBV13	CASSPLRRLGLNTEAFF	TGTGCCAGCAGTCCCCTACGACGTTTAGGGTTGAACACTGAAGCTTTCTTT
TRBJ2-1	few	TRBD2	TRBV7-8	CASSLEASGGASYNEQFF	TGTGCCAGCAGCTTAGAGGCTAGCGGGGGGGCCTCCTACAATGAGCAGTTCTTC
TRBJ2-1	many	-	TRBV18	CASSYPSSYNEQFF	TGTGCCAGCTCCTACCCTAGCTCCTACAATGAGCAGTTCTTC
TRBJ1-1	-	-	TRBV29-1	CSVLRGAKNTEAFF	TGCAGCGTCCTGAGGGGAGCGAAGAACACTGAAGCTTTCTTT
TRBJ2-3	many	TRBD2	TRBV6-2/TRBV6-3	CASSYERGVLTDTQYF	TGTGCCAGCAGTTACGAGCGGGGGGTGCTCACAGATACGCAGTATTTT
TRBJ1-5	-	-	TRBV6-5	CASSYSYRDNQPQHF	TGTGCCAGCAGTTACTCCTACAGGGATAATCAGCCCCAGCATTTT
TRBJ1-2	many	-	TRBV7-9	CASSLTGYGYTF	TGTGCCAGCAGCCTGACAGGTTATGGCTACACCTTC
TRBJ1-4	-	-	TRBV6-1	CASTLAGDEKLFF	TGTGCCAGCACTCTCGCAGGGGATGAAAAACTGTTTTTT
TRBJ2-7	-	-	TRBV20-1	CSARSQAPLYEQYF	TGCAGTGCTAGATCTCAGGCCCCTCTCTACGAGCAGTACTTC
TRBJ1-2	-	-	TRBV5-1	CASSLEGAAAQGYTF	TGCGCCAGCAGCTTGGAAGGGGCGGCGGCCCAAGGCTACACCTTC
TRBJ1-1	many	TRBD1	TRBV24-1	CATSDDRVTEAFF	TGTGCCACCAGTGATGACAGGGTCACTGAAGCTTTCTTT
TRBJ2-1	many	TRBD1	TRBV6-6	CASSYSGQSEFF	TGTGCCAGCAGTTACTCGGGACAGAGTGAGTTCTTC
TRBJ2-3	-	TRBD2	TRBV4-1	CASGQVAGEDTQYF	TGCGCCAGCGGCCAAGTTGCGGGGGAAGATACGCAGTATTTT
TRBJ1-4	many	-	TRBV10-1	CASSEWQRTPLNEKLFF	TGCGCCAGCAGTGAGTGGCAGCGAACACCTCTTAATGAAAAACTGTTTTTT
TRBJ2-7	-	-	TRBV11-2	CASSLVAGVVSYEQYF	TGTGCCAGCAGCTTAGTTGCAGGGGTCGTCTCCTACGAGCAGTACTTC
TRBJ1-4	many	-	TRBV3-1	CASTRAGTNEKLFF	TGTGCCAGCACCCGGGCCGGGACTAATGAAAAACTGTTTTTT
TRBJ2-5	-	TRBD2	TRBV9	CASSVAAGGGKTQYF	TGTGCCAGCAGCGTAGCCGCGGGGGGGGGTAAGACCCAGTACTTC
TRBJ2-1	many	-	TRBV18	CASSPRDMYNEQFF	TGTGCCAGCTCACCGCGGGACATGTACAATGAGCAGTTCTTC
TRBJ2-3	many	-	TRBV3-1	CASSQDPAKTDTQYF	TGTGCCAGCAGCCAAGATCCGGCTAAGACAGATACGCAGTATTTT
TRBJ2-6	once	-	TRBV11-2	CASSSTWPGANVLTF	TGTGCCAGCAGCTCGACCTGGCCTGGGGCCAACGTCCTGACTTTC
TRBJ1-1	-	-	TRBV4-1	CASSHPPRFTEAFF	TGCGCCAGCAGCCACCCCCCAAGGTTCACTGAAGCTTTCTTT
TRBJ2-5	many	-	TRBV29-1	CSVIRDTQETQYF	TGCAGCGTGATCCGGGACACTCAAGAGACCCAGTACTTC
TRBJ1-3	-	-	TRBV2	CASKPGTGNTIYF	TGTGCCAGCAAACCGGGGACTGGAAACACCATATATTTT
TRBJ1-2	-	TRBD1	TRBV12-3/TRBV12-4	CASSDPGGGYTF	TGTGCCAGCAGCGACCCAGGGGGGGGCTACACCTTC
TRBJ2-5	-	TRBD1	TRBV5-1	CASTRTGGRETQYF	TGCGCCAGCACCCGGACAGGCGGCCGCGAGACCCAGTACTTC
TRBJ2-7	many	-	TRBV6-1	CASSEPLGEQYF	TGTGCCAGCAGTGAGCCCTTGGGGGAGCAGTACTTC
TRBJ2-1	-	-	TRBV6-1	CASSGYSSYNEQFF	TGTGCCAGCAGTGGCTACAGCTCCTACAATGAGCAGTTCTTC